The entry below gives a single T cell receptor beta chain sequence along with its context. Its antigen is undetermined. The source of the sample is a study of vaccination effects on CD4 cells after COVID-19. Before sequencing, viral peptide pools were used by the ViraFEST assay to expand antigen-specific CD4+ T cells. Following culture for 9 to 11 days, CD4+ T cells were isolated. Sequencing was performed with immunoSEQ multiplex PCR; in TCRdb, only in-frame clones are kept and a portion is missing. Among over 50,000 clones listed, 81% were seen once. The CDR3 is 13 amino acids. CDR1 MNHEY and CDR2 SVGEGT come from the germline V gene. Trimming removed 5 bases from V and 4 bases from J, with 11 bases in between.

J is TRBJ2-5 and V is TRBV6-2 or TRBV6-3; D is unclear. Sequenced here: CD4+ T cells from PBMCs cultured with HCoV-229E spike peptides, sampled before COVID-19 vaccination. The sequence was collected from a human donor who received a COVID-19 vaccine. The CDR3 loop reads CASSRLGPETQYF. CDR3 DNA sequence: TGTGCCAGCAGTAGGCTAGGACCAGAGACCCAGTACTTC.